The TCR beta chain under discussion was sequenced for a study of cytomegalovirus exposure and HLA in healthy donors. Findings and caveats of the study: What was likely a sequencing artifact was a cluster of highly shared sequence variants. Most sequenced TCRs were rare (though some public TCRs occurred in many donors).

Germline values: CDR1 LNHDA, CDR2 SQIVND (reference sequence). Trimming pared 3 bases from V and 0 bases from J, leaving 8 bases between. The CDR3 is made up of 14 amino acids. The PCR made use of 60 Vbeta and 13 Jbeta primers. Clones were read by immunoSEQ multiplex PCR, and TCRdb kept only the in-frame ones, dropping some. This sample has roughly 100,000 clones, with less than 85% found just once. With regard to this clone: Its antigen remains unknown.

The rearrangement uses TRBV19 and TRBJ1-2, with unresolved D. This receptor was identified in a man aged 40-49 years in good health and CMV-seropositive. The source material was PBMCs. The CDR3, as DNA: TGTGCCAGTAGTATTTACGGTACTAACTATGGCTACACCTTC. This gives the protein CASSIYGTNYGYTF.